The 27 T cell receptor beta chains listed next were all sequenced from one sample in a study of blood T cell repertoires in COVID-19. TCRdb keeps only in-frame clones here, not all; method: immunoSEQ multiplex PCR. The table lists fewer than 110,000 clones, 70% to 90% of them singletons. Material: peripheral blood. The receptors originated from a woman aged 55 to 70 with acute or convalescent COVID-19.

The chain employs TRBV7-2 and TRBJ2-7; 7 nucleotides align to TRBD1. The germline V gene encodes CDR1 SGHTA and CDR2 FQGNSA. With 0 bases clipped from V and 3 bases from J, the junction kept 2 bases outside the gene matches. CDR3 length: 14 amino acids. CDR3 sequence (DNA): TGTGCCAGCAGCTTAGCCGGACAGGTCTACGAGCAGTACGTC. Translated: CASSLAGQVYEQYV.

The rearrangement uses TRBV12-3 or TRBV12-4 and TRBJ1-1, with TRBD1 matching 7 bases. V gave up 7 bases and J gave up 4 bases; unmatched junction bases: 6. This CDR3 has 13 residues. CDR3 in DNA: TGTGCCAGCAACCCGTCAGGGGGCACTGAAGCTTTCTTT. Translated: CASNPSGGTEAFF.

This chain uses TRBV12-3 or TRBV12-4 with TRBJ1-1, with 9 bases fitting TRBD1. This CDR3 has 13 amino acids. V lost 5 bases and J lost 6; bases outside the gene matches: 4. CDR3 loop: CASSLDRGAEAFF. The CDR3 nucleotides read TGTGCCAGCAGTCTGGACAGGGGAGCTGAAGCTTTCTTT.

This clone was detected only a few times. The rearrangement links TRBV27 to TRBJ2-1, with D perhaps matching TRBD2 (6 bases). Germline CDR1 MNHEY, CDR2 SMNVEV (reference sequence). The CDR3 covers 15 residues. The V end lost 4 bases, the J end lost 7 bases, and 17 bases lay between the germline ends. Written as DNA, the CDR3 is TGTGCCAGCAGTTCTGGGACTGAACCGATAAATGAGCAGTTCTTC. Encoded protein: CASSSGTEPINEQFF.

The rearrangement uses TRBV10-3 and TRBJ1-3, with 8 bases identical to TRBD1. With V trimmed by 4 bases and J by 2 bases, 13 bases remained unmatched. Germline V gene data show CDR1 as ENHRY and CDR2 as SYGVKD. The CDR3 extends over 18 amino acids. The CDR3 DNA reads as TGTGCCATCAGTGTTCGAAGCCGGGACAGGCCGACTGGAAACACCATATATTTT. The encoded protein is CAISVRSRDRPTGNTIYF.

This clone showed up just once. The V call is TRBV6-5, the J call TRBJ1-2, with D unclear. Per the germline V gene, CDR1 is MNHEY and CDR2 is SVGAGI. V shed 0 bases and J shed 3 bases, with 8 bases lying between them. The CDR3 runs 14 residues. The CDR3 DNA follows: TGTGCCAGCAGTTACTCGATAGTTCACTATGGCTACACCTTC. Translating gives CASSYSIVHYGYTF.

This sequence joins TRBV19 and TRBJ1-2; 7 nucleotides agree with TRBD1. CDR1 LNHDA and CDR2 SQIVND come from the germline V gene (reference sequence). V was pared by 4 bases and J by 4 bases, with 3 bases of the junction left unmatched. The length of the CDR3 is 13 residues. CDR3 loop: CASSTGTVYGYTF. CDR3 nucleotide sequence: TGTGCCAGTAGTACCGGGACAGTCTATGGCTACACCTTC.

CDR3: CASSLQGALNTEAFF. DNA for the CDR3: TGTGCCAGCAGCTTACAGGGGGCCCTGAACACTGAAGCTTTCTTT. The V gene is TRBV7-8, the J gene TRBJ1-1; 8 positions agree with TRBD1. Germline V lookup: CDR1 SGHVS, CDR2 FQNEAQ. Trimming cost V 2 bases and J 0 bases; bases outside gene matches: 2. This CDR3 region has 15 residues.

This chain uses TRBV7-9 with TRBJ1-1; TRBD1 matches at 10 bases. CDR1 is SEHNR, CDR2 FQNEAQ, per germline (reference sequence). This CDR3 is built from 14 residues. V dropped 7 bases and J dropped 5; count of bases not matched to a gene: 7. The CDR3 region has the DNA TGTGCCAGCACAGACAGGGGGCTCGGGACTGAAGCTTTCTTT. This gives the protein CASTDRGLGTEAFF.

This chain connects TRBV25-1 to TRBJ2-4, with D perhaps TRBD1 (6 bases). V was cut by 2 bases and J by 3 bases, with 11 bases left in between. From germline, CDR1 is MGHDK and CDR2 SYGVNS. The CDR3 sequence is 15 residues long. The CDR3 coding sequence is TGTGCCAGCAGTGAAACAGGGATCGACAAAAACATTCAGTACTTC. Encoded protein: CASSETGIDKNIQYF.

The sample holds a few counts of this clone. This rearrangement joins TRBV7-9 to TRBJ1-2; D gene uncertain. V dropped 4 bases and J dropped 4 bases, with 19 bases sitting between them. The CDR3 loop spans 16 amino acids. The V gene's germline CDR1 is SEHNR and CDR2 FQNEAQ (reference sequence). DNA for the CDR3: TGTGCCAGCAGCTCCGCAGTCCACCCCGGGAGCTATGGCTACACCTTC. Translated: CASSSAVHPGSYGYTF.

The rearrangement links TRBV6-6 to TRBJ2-1, with 11 bases fitting TRBD2. The CDR3 spans 16 residues. Losses at the gene ends were 4 bases for V and 3 bases for J; bases not matched to a gene: 5. Germline CDR1 MNHNY, CDR2 SVGAGI (reference sequence). CDR3 DNA: TGTGCCAGCAGTTCCCGACTAGCGGGGATCTACAATGAGCAGTTCTTC. Protein product: CASSSRLAGIYNEQFF.

The V call is TRBV7-2, the J call TRBJ1-6, with D tentatively TRBD1 (6 bases). Trimming shortened V by 0 bases and J by 2 bases, and 11 bases separated the two germline ends. The germline V gene encodes CDR1 SGHTA and CDR2 FQGNSA. The CDR3 extends over 17 amino acids. This CDR3 reads CASSLAGARAYNSPLHF. CDR3 sequence (DNA): TGTGCCAGCAGCTTAGCGGGGGCGCGCGCCTATAATTCACCCCTCCACTTT.

CDR3 protein: CASSSGLAAYNEQFF. Here the CDR3 DNA reads TGTGCCAGCTCATCGGGGCTAGCGGCCTACAATGAGCAGTTCTTC. The chain employs TRBV18 and TRBJ2-1, with TRBD2 identical over 7 bases. The J segment lost 2 bases and the V segment lost 5 bases, leaving 6 bases of the junction unmatched. The V gene's germline CDR1 is KGHSH and CDR2 LQKENI. This CDR3 has 15 amino acids.

The V call is TRBV9, the J call TRBJ1-5; the D gene is possibly TRBD1 (6 bases). Trimming pared 4 bases from V and 1 base from J, leaving 12 bases between. The CDR3 runs 15 residues. Germline CDR1 and CDR2: SGDLS and YYNGEE. CDR3 DNA sequence: TGTGCCAGCAGCCCTGGACAGACAAGCAATCAGCCCCAGCATTTT. This translates into CASSPGQTSNQPQHF.

The chain recombines TRBV2 with TRBJ2-2, with 7 nucleotides matching TRBD1. After removal of 4 bases from V and 7 bases from J, the junction contained 9 bases not matched to a gene. This CDR3 is built from 15 residues. Germline values: CDR1 SNHLY, CDR2 FYNNEI. CDR3 sequence: CASSVNRGPGGELFF. The CDR3 region has the DNA TGTGCCAGCAGTGTCAACAGGGGACCCGGCGGGGAGCTGTTTTTT.

The chain carries TRBV11-2 and TRBJ1-1; D not certain. V lost 3 bases, J lost 6 bases, and 14 bases lay in between. Germline V lookup: CDR1 SGHAT, CDR2 FQNNGV. CDR3 size: 14 residues. The CDR3 DNA sequence: TGTGCCAGCAGCTTCGCCCGAGGTGTGCCTGAAGCTTTCTTT. It translates to CASSFARGVPEAFF. Looking up the rest from reference TRBV11-2 and TRBJ1-1 gives the full variable domain: EAGVAQSPRYKIIEKRQSVAFWCNPISGHATLYWYQQILGQGPKLLIQFQNNGVVDDSQLPKDRFSAERLKGVDSTLKIQPAKLEDSAVYLCASSFARGVPEAFFGQGTRLTVV.

This clone was counted a single time. The rearrangement links TRBV28 to TRBJ1-5, with a possible D match to TRBD1 (6 bases). CDR3 size: 13 residues. Germline values: CDR1 MDHEN, CDR2 SYDVKM. The V gene lost 8 bases and the J gene lost 2 bases, with 10 bases spanning the gap. In nucleotides, the CDR3 is TGTGCCAGCGCGGGGGCGGGCAATCAGCCCCAGCATTTT. Translating gives CASAGAGNQPQHF.

J is TRBJ1-5 and V is TRBV2; D not resolved. The CDR3 is 13 residues long. Trimming shortened V by 3 bases and J by 3 bases, and 6 bases separated the two germline ends. Germline V gene data show CDR1 as SNHLY and CDR2 as FYNNEI. This CDR3 is CASSDEPNQPQHF. The CDR3 DNA reads TGTGCCAGCAGTGACGAGCCCAATCAGCCCCAGCATTTT.

The V and J genes are TRBV7-9 and TRBJ2-1; no reliable D call. This CDR3 comprises 12 residues. Germline V gives CDR1 SEHNR, CDR2 FQNEAQ (reference sequence). The ends were cut back, 11 bases at V and 5 bases at J, with 13 bases in the middle. The CDR3 protein is CAVFSEDNEQFF. In DNA, the CDR3 is TGTGCCGTCTTTAGTGAAGACAATGAGCAGTTCTTC. Supplemented by reference TRBV7-9 and TRBJ2-1, the full variable domain reads DTGVSQNPRHKITKRGQNVTFRCDPISEHNRLYWYRQTLGQGPEFLTYFQNEAQLEKSRLLSDRFSAERPKGSFSTLEIQRTEQGDSAMYLCAVFSEDNEQFFGPGTRLTVL.

This clone was counted only a few times. The chain joins TRBV9 to TRBJ1-1; D may be TRBD1 (5 bases). CDR1 SGDLS and CDR2 YYNGEE come from the germline V gene. The CDR3 is 15 residues long. V lost 0 bases to trimming and J lost 4 bases, with 13 bases between them. The CDR3 region has the DNA TGTGCCAGCAGCGTAGGGGTGGGGCCGGTCACTGAAGCTTTCTTT. Translated: CASSVGVGPVTEAFF. Supplemented by reference TRBV9 and TRBJ1-1, the full variable domain reads DSGVTQTPKHLITATGQRVTLRCSPRSGDLSVYWYQQSLDQGLQFLIQYYNGEERAKGNILERFSAQQFPDLHSELNLSSLELGDSALYFCASSVGVGPVTEAFFGQGTRLTVV.

This chain links TRBV9 with TRBJ1-1, with a possible D match to TRBD1 (5 bases). V lost 3 bases and J lost 3, with 9 bases in between. CDR1 and CDR2 (germline): SGDLS, YYNGEE. The CDR3 spans 13 residues. The CDR3 sequence: CASSARVDTEAFF. CDR3 sequence (DNA): TGTGCCAGCAGCGCCAGGGTTGACACTGAAGCTTTCTTT.

The CDR3 bases are TGTGCCAGCAGCTTGGCAGGGATGGGTTACGAGCAGTACGTC. Translation gives CASSLAGMGYEQYV. The chain joins TRBV5-6 to TRBJ2-7, with D possibly TRBD1 on 5 matching bases. Trimming took 0 bases from V and 4 from J, leaving 11 bases between them. CDR3 length equals 14 residues. Germline CDR1 reads SGHDT; CDR2 reads YYEEEE.

The rearrangement links TRBV6-5 to TRBJ2-7; no firm D call. The germline V gene has CDR1 MNHEY and CDR2 SVGAGI. Trimming shortened V by 6 bases and J by 4 bases, and 13 bases separated the two germline ends. The CDR3 totals 13 residues. The chain's CDR3 is CASSQVDFYEQYV. The CDR3 DNA sequence: TGTGCCAGCAGCCAGGTGGATTTTTACGAGCAGTACGTC.

The gene calls are TRBV6-5 and TRBJ2-7, with D possibly TRBD1 on 6 matching bases. CDR3 length: 14 amino acids. The germline V gene encodes CDR1 MNHEY and CDR2 SVGAGI. Trimming stripped 5 bases from V and 0 bases from J, with 11 bases between. The CDR3 nucleotides read TGTGCCAGCAGTCGGGCAGGGGCCTCCTACGAGCAGTACTTC. This gives the protein CASSRAGASYEQYF.

The chain joins TRBV5-1 to TRBJ1-5; 7 bases match TRBD1. The CDR3 totals 15 residues. J gave up 2 bases and V 0 bases, and 2 bases lay outside the gene matches. In germline, CDR1 is SGHRS, CDR2 YFSETQ. The CDR3 here is CASSLDGQGNQPQHF. CDR3 DNA: TGCGCCAGCAGCTTGGACGGACAGGGCAATCAGCCCCAGCATTTT.

The chain combines TRBV20-1 with TRBJ2-1, with D tentatively TRBD2 (6 bases). The CDR3 has 13 residues. V was pared by 3 bases and J by 9 bases, with 15 bases between. CDR1 and CDR2 from the germline V gene are DFQATT and SNEGSKA (reference sequence). The CDR3 spells CSASFTSWGEQFF. The CDR3 region has the DNA TGCAGTGCTAGTTTCACTAGCTGGGGTGAGCAGTTCTTC.